These T cell receptor beta chains were read from a single sample in a study of cytomegalovirus exposure and HLA in healthy donors. Using immunoSEQ multiplex PCR, the repertoire was profiled, and TCRdb retains in-frame clones only, with some absent. The sample holds 200,000 or so clones, about 77% seen once. The sample was PBMCs. Receptors were obtained from a young woman in good health and CMV-seropositive. Both conserved end residues are part of each CDR3. D genes are given only for firm matches. Expanded clones get a size class; other rows say once, few or many, or leave the size out.

CASSRSGGSTDTQYF	TGTGCCAGCAGCCGAAGCGGGGGGAGCACAGATACGCAGTATTTT	TRBJ2-3	once	TRBD2	TRBV7-3
CAARTGDTEAFF	TGTGCAGCCCGGACAGGGGACACTGAAGCTTTCTTT	TRBJ1-1	once	TRBD1	TRBV27
CASSLRDGSSYEQYF	TGTGCCAGCAGCTTAAGGGATGGGAGCTCCTACGAGCAGTACTTC	TRBJ2-7	-	-	TRBV13
CASSLGGTDTQYF	TGTGCCAGCAGCTTAGGGGGCACAGATACGCAGTATTTT	TRBJ2-3	-	-	TRBV5-6
CASSIDRQPGIEQYF	TGTGCCAGCAGCATTGACAGACAACCTGGGATCGAGCAGTACTTC	TRBJ2-7	-	-	TRBV11-2
CASSAGQGGYGYTF	TGTGCCAGCAGCGCGGGACAGGGCGGGTATGGCTACACCTTC	TRBJ1-2	-	TRBD1	TRBV5-6
CASSVAAGVIGETQYF	TGTGCCAGCAGCGTCGCGGCGGGAGTAATAGGAGAGACCCAGTACTTC	TRBJ2-5	-	TRBD2	TRBV9
CASSQLWGGSYNEQFF	TGCGCCAGCAGCCAATTATGGGGGGGATCCTACAATGAGCAGTTCTTC	TRBJ2-1	-	TRBD2	TRBV4-3
CASSQTSGSSGTGELFF	TGTGCCAGCAGCCAGACTAGCGGGAGCTCGGGCACCGGGGAGCTGTTTTTT	TRBJ2-2	-	TRBD2	TRBV7-9
CASSFGQGASEAFF	TGTGCCAGCAGCTTTGGACAGGGGGCATCTGAAGCTTTCTTT	TRBJ1-1	once	TRBD1	TRBV11-3
CASSRGGAEKLFF	TGTGCCAGCAGCAGGGGGGGTGCTGAAAAACTGTTTTTT	TRBJ1-4	medium-sized	-	TRBV5-4
CASSSGGGRLGTGELFF	TGCGCCAGCAGCTCGGGAGGAGGACGCTTGGGCACCGGGGAGCTGTTTTTT	TRBJ2-2	-	TRBD2	TRBV5-1
CASTETDTRDTQYF	TGTGCCAGTACCGAGACAGACACCAGGGATACGCAGTATTTT	TRBJ2-3	-	-	TRBV19
CASSMRSRTYEQYF	TGTGCCAGTAGTATGAGGTCCCGGACCTACGAGCAGTACTTC	TRBJ2-7	-	-	TRBV19
CASSQDLGTGDYEQYF	TGCGCCAGCAGCCAAGACCTCGGGACAGGGGACTACGAGCAGTACTTC	TRBJ2-7	few	TRBD1	TRBV4-3
CASSYSRGSQETQYF	TGTGCCAGCAGTTACTCTCGAGGGAGCCAAGAGACCCAGTACTTC	TRBJ2-5	-	-	TRBV6-5
CASSGPGWNEQFF	TGTGCCAGCAGTGGGCCAGGGTGGAATGAGCAGTTCTTC	TRBJ2-1	-	-	TRBV2
CASSQGLLAGNGSYEQYF	TGCGCCAGCAGCCAAGGGCTCCTAGCGGGAAATGGATCCTACGAGCAGTACTTC	TRBJ2-7	-	TRBD2	TRBV4-1
CATSTGWTGELFF	TGTGCCACCAGCACAGGGTGGACCGGGGAGCTGTTTTTT	TRBJ2-2	few	-	TRBV15
CASSQTANYEQYF	TGTGCCAGCAGTCAGACAGCAAACTACGAGCAGTACTTC	TRBJ2-7	-	-	TRBV7-9
CASSLGGDNQPQHF	TGTGCCAGCAGTTTGGGCGGGGACAATCAGCCCCAGCATTTT	TRBJ1-5	-	-	TRBV28
CSVEDPRTSSYNEQFF	TGCAGCGTTGAAGATCCGAGGACAAGCTCCTACAATGAGCAGTTCTTC	TRBJ2-1	-	-	TRBV29-1
CASSLEFGGRNIYSNQPQHF	TGTGCCAGCAGCTTAGAGTTCGGGGGGCGAAACATATATAGCAATCAGCCCCAGCATTTT	TRBJ1-5	-	-	TRBV7-8
CASSPGQTTYNEQFF	TGTGCCAGCAGCCCGGGACAGACGACCTACAATGAGCAGTTCTTC	TRBJ2-1	-	TRBD1	TRBV4-2
CASSLGQGVYNEQFF	TGCGCCAGCAGCTTGGGACAGGGGGTATACAATGAGCAGTTCTTC	TRBJ2-1	-	TRBD1	TRBV5-1
CASRRDVGLADNTGELFF	TGTGCCAGCAGACGTGACGTGGGACTAGCGGATAACACCGGGGAGCTGTTTTTT	TRBJ2-2	-	TRBD2	TRBV27
CASSLTGFSEAFF	TGTGCCAGCAGTTTGACAGGTTTCTCTGAAGCTTTCTTT	TRBJ1-1	-	-	TRBV28
CASSRPDSHIGYTF	TGTGCCAGTAGTAGACCCGACAGTCATATTGGCTACACCTTC	TRBJ1-2	-	-	TRBV19
CASSSSGTTETQYF	TGTGCCAGTAGTAGTTCCGGGACTACAGAGACCCAGTACTTC	TRBJ2-5	-	TRBD2	TRBV19
CAISEVLPYEQYF	TGTGCCATCAGTGAGGTCTTACCCTACGAGCAGTACTTC	TRBJ2-7	-	-	TRBV10-3
CASSQTGQGRLNTEAFF	TGTGCCAGCTCACAGACTGGACAGGGGCGTCTGAACACTGAAGCTTTCTTT	TRBJ1-1	-	TRBD1	TRBV18
CASSQVGGAGQPQHF	TGTGCCAGCAGCCAGGTCGGGGGGGCCGGTCAGCCCCAGCATTTT	TRBJ1-5	-	-	TRBV6-6
CASSFWVDSEIPGELFF	TGCGCCAGCAGCTTTTGGGTCGACAGCGAAATCCCCGGGGAGCTGTTTTTT	TRBJ2-2	-	-	TRBV5-1
CASRRTADSYEQYF	TGTGCCAGCCGCCGGACAGCAGATTCCTACGAGCAGTACTTC	TRBJ2-7	-	-	TRBV6-6
CASSSPGALEAFF	TGTGCCAGCAGCTCCCCAGGGGCCCTTGAAGCTTTCTTT	TRBJ1-1	-	-	TRBV5-4
CASSPYRGTPHEQYF	TGTGCCAGCAGTCCATACAGGGGGACCCCCCACGAGCAGTACTTC	TRBJ2-7	-	TRBD1	TRBV6-1
CASSPPRMAAGTETQYF	TGTGCCAGTAGCCCCCCCCGCATGGCGGCGGGGACGGAGACCCAGTACTTC	TRBJ2-5	few	-	TRBV19
CASSLMLNEQFF	TGCGCCAGCAGCTTGATGCTAAATGAGCAGTTCTTC	TRBJ2-1	-	-	TRBV5-1
CASTDRGRFGELFF	TGTGCCAGTACCGACAGGGGGCGATTCGGGGAGCTGTTTTTT	TRBJ2-2	few	TRBD1	TRBV19
CASSFGQDRVETQYF	TGTGCCAGCAGCTTCGGTCAGGACAGGGTGGAGACCCAGTACTTC	TRBJ2-5	few	TRBD1	TRBV13
CAINPSDRLGETQYF	TGTGCCATCAACCCCTCGGACAGGCTCGGGGAGACCCAGTACTTC	TRBJ2-5	-	TRBD1	TRBV10-3
CASSRTIGTGGYEQYF	TGTGCCAGCAGCCGAACAATCGGGACAGGGGGCTACGAGCAGTACTTC	TRBJ2-7	-	TRBD1	TRBV5-8
CASSGRRVVTPLHF	TGTGCCAGTAGTGGGCGCCGAGTGGTAACACCCCTCCACTTT	TRBJ1-6	-	-	TRBV19
CASTRTGGAYGYTF	TGTGCCAGTACCCGAACAGGGGGCGCATATGGCTACACCTTC	TRBJ1-2	-	TRBD1	TRBV19
CASFWTGANTEAFF	TGTGCCAGCTTCTGGACAGGGGCGAACACTGAAGCTTTCTTT	TRBJ1-1	-	TRBD1	TRBV18